Sequencing of this TCR beta chain was carried out in a study of cytomegalovirus exposure and HLA in healthy donors. Study-level findings and limits: Later analysis indicated greater clonal expansion among HLA-associated TCR beta chains than among equally common other chains. Most TCR sequences were rare, but some public TCRs occurred in many donors.

Researchers ran the PCR with 60 Vbeta and 13 Jbeta primers. Libraries were prepared by immunoSEQ multiplex PCR; TCRdb keeps only in-frame clonotypes and omits some of them. The table has 150,000 to 200,000 clones, over 75% seen once. A note on this clone: Its antigen is unidentified.

V lost 4 bases to trimming and J lost 4 bases; unmatched junction nucleotides: 8. CDR3 length equals 15 residues. Germline V gives CDR1 SGHRS, CDR2 YFSETQ. The source is a woman in her forties or fifties in good health and CMV-seronegative. J is TRBJ1-3 and V is TRBV5-1, with 7 nucleotides matching TRBD1. Sequencing was carried out using PBMCs. CDR3 DNA sequence: TGCGCCAGCAGCCTGGATGGGACAGCGGGAAACACCATATATTTT. Amino acids: CASSLDGTAGNTIYF.